This T cell receptor (beta chain) originates from a study of cytomegalovirus exposure and HLA in healthy donors. Broader study findings: According to a later analysis, most TCR beta chains associated with CMV appeared HLA-restricted. Later work found that TCR association rates differed between HLA loci; DRB1 had the most and HLA-C the fewest. Researchers catalogued approximately 170 TCR beta chains as cytomegalovirus-associated.

Use of 60 Vbeta and 13 Jbeta primers characterized the PCR. Only in-frame clones appear in the TCRdb table, and some are missing; sequencing was by immunoSEQ multiplex PCR. Among 130,000 or so clones listed, 75% to 85% were seen once. On this clone itself: Its antigen is not identified.

The trim removed 6 bases at V and 8 bases at J, leaving 12 bases unmatched. Germline values: CDR1 SGHNT, CDR2 YENEEA. The CDR3 contains 17 residues. This sequence joins TRBV11-3 and TRBJ2-2; 13 nucleotides align to TRBD2. Material for sequencing was PBMCs. The clonotype originates from a woman aged 50 to 65 in good health and CMV-seropositive. CDR3 nucleotide sequence: TGTGCCAGCAGTTGGGGACTAGCGGGGACCAAGCAAGGGGAGCTGTTTTTT. Protein product: CASSWGLAGTKQGELFF.